These T cell receptor beta chains were read from a single sample in a study of OX40 agonist ivuxolimab in advanced cancers. Libraries were prepared by immunoSEQ multiplex PCR; TCRdb keeps only in-frame clonotypes and omits some of them. The table lists over 35,000 clones, 85% to 90% of them singletons. Material: CD4+ or CD8+ T cells sorted from blood, obtained in a trial of the OX40 agonist ivuxolimab. All receptors derive from an adult with an advanced solid tumor such as melanoma, head and neck, liver or kidney cancer. The conserved cysteine and the conserved F or W are not part of the CDR3 here. Each record gives: V gene, clone size, J gene, CDR3 protein. For some rows the clone size is stated as once, few or many, or as a class when expanded; others skip it.

TRBV30	-	TRBJ1-3	AWVPGTSGNTIY
TRBV9	-	TRBJ2-5	ASSVVGSLYQETQY
TRBV30	-	TRBJ2-7	AWTGLSYEQY
TRBV13	once	TRBJ2-1	ASSRRGNNEQF
TRBV6-5	-	TRBJ2-3	ASSFVRGGTDTQY
TRBV6-1	-	TRBJ1-2	ASSEGNNYGYT
TRBV5-6	-	TRBJ1-1	ASSLDGAEAF
TRBV11-2	-	TRBJ1-2	AASTGDSYGYT
TRBV29-1	-	TRBJ2-2	SVEDRGDTGELF
TRBV5-4	-	TRBJ2-6	ASSLYPPGTGVTGANVLT
TRBV7-7	-	TRBJ2-7	ASSKDRGDEQY
TRBV5-6	-	TRBJ2-1	ASSLQGYNEQF
TRBV4-2	-	TRBJ1-1	ASSQEPMANTEAF
TRBV9	-	TRBJ1-1	ASSYGTVNTEAF
TRBV7-9	once	TRBJ1-5	ASSLARGPNQPQH
TRBV4-2	once	TRBJ2-7	ASSQARDGFYEQY
TRBV15	-	TRBJ2-5	ATSEYLTGGGETQY
TRBV9	few	TRBJ2-3	ASSGGGGPDTQY
TRBV10-3	-	TRBJ1-1	AISESWGTLEAF
TRBV28	-	TRBJ1-5	ASRTDRGNQPQH
TRBV5-1	-	TRBJ2-1	ASSFAQGTYNEQF
TRBV6-6	-	TRBJ2-1	ASTSSDRSTNEQF
TRBV6-6	once	TRBJ2-3	ASSYNSGVWDTQY
TRBV9	-	TRBJ1-1	ASSVGSPEQAEAF
TRBV5-1	-	TRBJ2-2	ASSLASGELF
TRBV9	-	TRBJ1-5	ASSPGGEARGNQPQH
TRBV4-3	-	TRBJ2-1	ASSQSTGGREQF